This T cell receptor (beta chain) was identified during a study of cytomegalovirus exposure and HLA in healthy donors. PCR amplification relied on 60 Vbeta primers (plus 13 Jbeta primers). Produced via immunoSEQ multiplex PCR; TCRdb's table is partial and in-frame only. This sample's clone table lists 220,000 or so clones. Notes on this clone: Its antigen is still unknown.

Notes on the study in general: The study flagged some 170 TCR beta chains as cytomegalovirus-associated. Across donors, sequencing depth was assumed by presence/absence analyses to be roughly uniform. In a later analysis, a missense DCLRE1C variant was linked to TCR beta V- and J-gene trimming.

Losses at the gene ends were 1 base for V and 3 bases for J; bases not matched to a gene: 17. The CDR3 has 19 residues. Germline CDR1 KGHSH, CDR2 LQKENI. Sequencing input: PBMCs. V gene TRBV18 combines with J gene TRBJ1-1, with TRBD1 matching 7 bases. This TCR derives from a girl aged 2 to 9 in good health and CMV-seropositive. DNA of the CDR3: TGTGCCAGCTCACCACTGGGATCCGGGACAGCCTCTTTGCACACTGAAGCTTTCTTT. Amino acid sequence: CASSPLGSGTASLHTEAFF.